The count of the clone carrying this T cell receptor (beta chain) is one. Its antigen is not known. Profiling relied on immunoSEQ multiplex PCR, and the TCRdb table lists in-frame clones only, not all of them. This table holds under 600,000 clones, roughly 98% found once. This specimen comes from a study of shared clonotypes between healthy human individuals. About the research overall: Used for every donor were three CD4 naive, three CD4 memory, two CD8 naive and one CD8 memory plate. Broader study findings: Across a few donors, naive CD4 shared roughly 5%, naive CD8 more than 3%, memory CD4 roughly 2.4%, memory CD8 approximately 0.4%. Non-shared clonotypes showed lower generation probabilities than clonotypes common to all four donors.

CD45RO-negative CD8 cells positively selected for CCR7 made up the naive population, which excluded terminally differentiated effector memory CD45RA+ cells. The receptor's source is a man under 40 in good health. The sequenced sample consisted of naive CD8+ T cells sorted from blood.

The CDR3 bases are TGTGCCAGCAGTTTTAGGGCCGTCAGCACCGGGGAGCTGTTTTTT. Translated: CASSFRAVSTGELFF. The chain is built from TRBV28 and TRBJ2-2; D is uncertain. V was clipped by 3 bases and J by 4 bases, with 12 bases between them. CDR1 is MDHEN and CDR2 is SYDVKM in the germline V gene. The CDR3 has 15 residues.